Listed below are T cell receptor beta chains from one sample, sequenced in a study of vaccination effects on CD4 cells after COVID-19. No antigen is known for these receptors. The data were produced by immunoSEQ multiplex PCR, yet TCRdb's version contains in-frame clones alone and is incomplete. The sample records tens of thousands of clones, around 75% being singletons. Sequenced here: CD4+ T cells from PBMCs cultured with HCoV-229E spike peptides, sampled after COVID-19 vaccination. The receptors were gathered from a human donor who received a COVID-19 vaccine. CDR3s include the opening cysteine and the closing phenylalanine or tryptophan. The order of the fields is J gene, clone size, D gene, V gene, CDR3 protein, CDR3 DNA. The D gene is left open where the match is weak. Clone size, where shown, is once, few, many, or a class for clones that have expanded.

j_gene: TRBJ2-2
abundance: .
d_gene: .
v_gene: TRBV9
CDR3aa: CASSVAGVNTGELFF
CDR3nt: TGTGCCAGCAGCGTAGCGGGGGTAAACACCGGGGAGCTGTTTTTT

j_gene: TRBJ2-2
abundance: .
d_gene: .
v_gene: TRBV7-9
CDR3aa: CASRTTNTGELFF
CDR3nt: TGTGCCAGCCGGACAACTAACACCGGGGAGCTGTTTTTT

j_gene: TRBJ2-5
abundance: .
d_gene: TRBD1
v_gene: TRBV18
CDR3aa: CASSGDRVETQYF
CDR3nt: TGTGCCAGCTCTGGCGACAGGGTCGAGACCCAGTACTTC

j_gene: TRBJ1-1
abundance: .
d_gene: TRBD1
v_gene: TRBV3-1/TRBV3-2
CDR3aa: CASSQMTGMTEAFF
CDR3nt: TGTGCCAGCAGCCAAATGACAGGGATGACTGAAGCTTTCTTT

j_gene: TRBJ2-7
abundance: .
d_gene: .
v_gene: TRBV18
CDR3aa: CASSPRQTYEQYF
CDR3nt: TGTGCCAGCTCACCTAGGCAGACCTACGAGCAGTACTTC

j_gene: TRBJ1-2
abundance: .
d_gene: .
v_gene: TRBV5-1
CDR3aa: CASSFTAGGEYGYTF
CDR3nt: TGCGCCAGCAGCTTTACAGCCGGTGGGGAGTATGGCTACACCTTC

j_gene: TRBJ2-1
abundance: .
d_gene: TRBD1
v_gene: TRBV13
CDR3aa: CASMGTGVDEQFF
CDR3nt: TGTGCCAGCATGGGGACAGGGGTCGATGAGCAGTTCTTC

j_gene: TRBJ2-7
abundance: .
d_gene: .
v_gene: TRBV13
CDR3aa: CASSRWFDEQYF
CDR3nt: TGTGCCAGCAGCCGGTGGTTTGATGAGCAGTACTTC

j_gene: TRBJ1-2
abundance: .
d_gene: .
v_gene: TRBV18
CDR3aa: CASSPRTALNYGYTF
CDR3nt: TGTGCCAGCTCACCAAGGACAGCTTTAAACTATGGCTACACCTTC

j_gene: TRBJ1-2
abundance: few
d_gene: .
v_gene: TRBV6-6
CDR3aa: CASSYPPIQGYSGYTF
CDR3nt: TGTGCCAGCAGTTATCCCCCCATACAGGGATACTCTGGCTACACCTTC

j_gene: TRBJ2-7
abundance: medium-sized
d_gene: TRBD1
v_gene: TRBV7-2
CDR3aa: CASKDRGQLEQYF
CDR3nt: TGTGCCAGCAAGGACAGGGGGCAACTCGAGCAGTACTTC

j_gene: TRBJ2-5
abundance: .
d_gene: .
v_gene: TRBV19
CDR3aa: CASSIGGTGSQETQYF
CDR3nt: TGTGCCAGTAGTATAGGGGGGACGGGATCCCAAGAGACCCAGTACTTC

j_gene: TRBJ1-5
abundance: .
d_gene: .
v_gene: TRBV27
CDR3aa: CASSMGDQPQHF
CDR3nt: TGTGCCAGCAGTATGGGGGATCAGCCCCAGCATTTT

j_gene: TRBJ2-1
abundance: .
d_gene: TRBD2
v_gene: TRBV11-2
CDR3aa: CASSATLAGNYNEQFF
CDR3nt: TGTGCCAGCAGCGCGACGCTAGCGGGTAACTACAATGAGCAGTTCTTC

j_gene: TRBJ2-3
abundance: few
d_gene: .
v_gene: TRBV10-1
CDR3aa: CASSKSGDTQYF
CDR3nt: TGCGCCAGCAGCAAGTCGGGGGATACGCAGTATTTT

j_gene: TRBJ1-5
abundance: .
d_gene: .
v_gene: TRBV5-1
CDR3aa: CASRQGLDPYQPQHF
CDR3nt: TGCGCCAGCAGGCAGGGACTGGACCCTTATCAGCCCCAGCATTTT

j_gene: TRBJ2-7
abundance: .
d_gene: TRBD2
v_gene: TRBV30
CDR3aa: CAWSVGTSGSYEQYF
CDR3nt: TGTGCCTGGAGTGTGGGGACTAGCGGGTCCTACGAGCAGTACTTC

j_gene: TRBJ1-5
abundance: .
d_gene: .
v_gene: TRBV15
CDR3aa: CATSRDLGGTGQPQHF
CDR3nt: TGTGCCACCAGCAGAGATTTGGGGGGAACGGGTCAGCCCCAGCATTTT

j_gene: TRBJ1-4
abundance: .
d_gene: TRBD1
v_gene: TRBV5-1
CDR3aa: CASSLAGTGGRNEKLFF
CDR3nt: TGCGCCAGCAGCTTGGCTGGGACAGGGGGAAGAAATGAAAAACTGTTTTTT

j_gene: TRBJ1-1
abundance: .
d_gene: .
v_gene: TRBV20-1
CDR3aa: CSAQRDTEAFF
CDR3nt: TGCAGTGCCCAACGAGACACTGAAGCTTTCTTT

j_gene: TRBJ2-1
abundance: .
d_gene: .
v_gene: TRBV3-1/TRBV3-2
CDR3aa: CASSQASGHSRGRYNEQFF
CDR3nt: TGTGCCAGCAGCCAAGCCTCCGGACACTCCAGGGGTAGGTACAATGAGCAGTTCTTC

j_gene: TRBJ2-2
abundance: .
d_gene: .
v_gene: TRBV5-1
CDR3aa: CASSPELSDRELFF
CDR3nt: TGCGCCAGCAGCCCCGAGCTTAGCGACCGGGAGCTGTTTTTT

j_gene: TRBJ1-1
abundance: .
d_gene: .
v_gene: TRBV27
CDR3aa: CASSWSRLTEAFF
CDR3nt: TGTGCCAGCAGTTGGTCACGTCTGACTGAAGCTTTCTTT

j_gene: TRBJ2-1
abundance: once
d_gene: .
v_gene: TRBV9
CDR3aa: CASSSRDAGLPTYNEQFF
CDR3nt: TGTGCCAGCAGCTCACGTGATGCGGGGCTCCCAACCTACAATGAGCAGTTCTTC

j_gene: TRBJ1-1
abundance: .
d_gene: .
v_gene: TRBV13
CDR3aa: CASSSEGETDTEAFF
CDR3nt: TGTGCCAGCAGCTCGGAGGGGGAAACGGACACTGAAGCTTTCTTT

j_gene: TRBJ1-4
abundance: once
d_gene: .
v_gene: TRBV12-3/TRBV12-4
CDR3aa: CASMLNEKLFF
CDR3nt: TGTGCCAGCATGCTCAATGAAAAACTGTTTTTT

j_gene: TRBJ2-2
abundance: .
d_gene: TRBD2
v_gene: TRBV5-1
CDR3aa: CASSLVGGMNTGELFF
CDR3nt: TGCGCCAGCAGCTTAGTCGGGGGGATGAACACCGGGGAGCTGTTTTTT

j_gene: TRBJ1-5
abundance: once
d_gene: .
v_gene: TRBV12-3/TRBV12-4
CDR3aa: CASRSTGNQPQHF
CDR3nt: TGTGCCAGCAGAAGCACAGGCAACCAGCCCCAGCATTTT

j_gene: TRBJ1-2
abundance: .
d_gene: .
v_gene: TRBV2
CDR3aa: CASSDMENDGYTF
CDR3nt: TGTGCCAGCAGCGATATGGAGAATGATGGCTACACCTTC

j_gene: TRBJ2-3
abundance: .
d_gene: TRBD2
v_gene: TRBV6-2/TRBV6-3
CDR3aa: CASSQGLANTQYF
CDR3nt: TGTGCCAGCAGTCAGGGACTAGCAAATACGCAGTATTTT

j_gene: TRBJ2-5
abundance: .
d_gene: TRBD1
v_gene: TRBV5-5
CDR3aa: CASSPGQGQETQYF
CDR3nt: TGTGCCAGCAGCCCGGGACAGGGCCAAGAGACCCAGTACTTC

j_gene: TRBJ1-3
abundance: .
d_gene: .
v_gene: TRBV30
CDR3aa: CASSRANGNTIYF
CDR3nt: TGTGCCTCAAGCAGGGCGAATGGAAACACCATATATTTT

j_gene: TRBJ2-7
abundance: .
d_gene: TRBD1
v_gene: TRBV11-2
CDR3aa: CASSLGRDRTYEQYF
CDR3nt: TGTGCCAGCAGCTTAGGTAGGGACAGAACCTACGAGCAGTACTTC

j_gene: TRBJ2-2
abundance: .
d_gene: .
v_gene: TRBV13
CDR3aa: CASSRGRPTGELFF
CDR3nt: TGTGCCAGCAGCCGCGGACGACCCACCGGGGAGCTGTTTTTT

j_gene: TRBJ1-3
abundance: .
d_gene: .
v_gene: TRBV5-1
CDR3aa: CASSPQGPISGNTIYF
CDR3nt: TGCGCCAGCAGCCCCCAGGGGCCTATCTCTGGAAACACCATATATTTT

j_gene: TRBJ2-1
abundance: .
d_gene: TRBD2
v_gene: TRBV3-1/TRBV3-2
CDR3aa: CASSLAGVTYNEQFF
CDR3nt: TGTGCCAGCAGCCTAGCGGGGGTAACCTACAATGAGCAGTTCTTC

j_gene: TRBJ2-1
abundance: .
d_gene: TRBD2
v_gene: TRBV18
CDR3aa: CASAQSSGRGNEQFF
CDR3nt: TGTGCCAGCGCACAGTCTAGCGGGAGGGGAAATGAGCAGTTCTTC

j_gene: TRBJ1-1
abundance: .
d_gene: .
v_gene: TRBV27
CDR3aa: CASIALGTSTEAFF
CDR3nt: TGTGCCAGCATTGCCCTCGGTACATCGACTGAAGCTTTCTTT

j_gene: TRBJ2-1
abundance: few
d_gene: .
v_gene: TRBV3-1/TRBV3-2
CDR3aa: CASSQSLLNEQFF
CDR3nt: TGTGCCAGCAGCCAGTCCCTTCTCAATGAGCAGTTCTTC

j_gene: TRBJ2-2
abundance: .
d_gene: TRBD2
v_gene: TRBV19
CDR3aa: CASRAYLAGEVGELFF
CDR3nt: TGTGCCAGTAGGGCGTACCTAGCGGGAGAGGTCGGGGAGCTGTTTTTT

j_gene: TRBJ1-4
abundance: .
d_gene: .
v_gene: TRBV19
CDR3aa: CASSHDTRPNEKLFF
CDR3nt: TGTGCCAGTAGTCACGACACCCGGCCTAATGAAAAACTGTTTTTT

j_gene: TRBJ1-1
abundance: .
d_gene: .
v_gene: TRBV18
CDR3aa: CASSPQGATEAFF
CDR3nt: TGTGCCAGCTCACCACAGGGTGCCACTGAAGCTTTCTTT

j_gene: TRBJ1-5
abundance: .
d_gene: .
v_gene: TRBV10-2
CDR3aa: CASSESRRGQPQHF
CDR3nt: TGCGCCAGCAGTGAGTCGAGACGGGGTCAGCCCCAGCATTTT

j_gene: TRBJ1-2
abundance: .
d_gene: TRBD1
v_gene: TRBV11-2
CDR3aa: CASSYTGGSYGYTF
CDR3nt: TGTGCCAGCAGCTATACAGGGGGCTCCTATGGCTACACCTTC

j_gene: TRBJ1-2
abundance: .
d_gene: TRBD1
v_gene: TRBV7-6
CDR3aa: CASSLGQGGNYGYTF
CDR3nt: TGTGCCAGCAGCTTAGGACAGGGAGGGAACTATGGCTACACCTTC

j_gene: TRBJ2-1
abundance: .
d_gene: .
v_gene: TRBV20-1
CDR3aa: CSASTSQRSSYNEQFF
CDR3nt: TGCAGTGCTAGTACTTCCCAGCGGAGCTCCTACAATGAGCAGTTCTTC

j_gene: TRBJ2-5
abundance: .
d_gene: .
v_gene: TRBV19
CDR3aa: CASSIGWAGQETQYF
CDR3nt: TGTGCCAGTAGTATTGGCTGGGCAGGACAAGAGACCCAGTACTTC

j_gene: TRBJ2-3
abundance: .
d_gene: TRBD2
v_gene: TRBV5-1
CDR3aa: CASSPWTSETDTQYF
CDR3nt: TGCGCCAGCAGCCCATGGACTAGCGAAACAGATACGCAGTATTTT

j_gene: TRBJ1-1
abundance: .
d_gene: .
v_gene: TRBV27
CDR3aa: CASRGIAPNTEAFF
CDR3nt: TGTGCCAGCAGAGGTATAGCCCCGAACACTGAAGCTTTCTTT

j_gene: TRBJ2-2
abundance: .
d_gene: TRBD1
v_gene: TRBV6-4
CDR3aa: CASSGQGDTGELFF
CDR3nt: TGTGCCAGCAGTGGACAGGGCGACACCGGGGAGCTGTTTTTT

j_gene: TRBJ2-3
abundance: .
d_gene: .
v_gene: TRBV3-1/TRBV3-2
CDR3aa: CASSQPRARTDTQYF
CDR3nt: TGTGCCAGCAGCCAACCCCGGGCTAGGACGGATACGCAGTATTTT

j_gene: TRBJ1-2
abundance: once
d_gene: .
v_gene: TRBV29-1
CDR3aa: CSVGEGSYGYTF
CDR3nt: TGCAGCGTGGGTGAGGGGAGCTATGGCTACACCTTC

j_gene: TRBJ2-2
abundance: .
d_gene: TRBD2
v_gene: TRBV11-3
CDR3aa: CASSLTVPLAGGTGELFF
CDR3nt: TGTGCCAGCAGCCTCACGGTCCCACTAGCGGGAGGCACCGGGGAGCTGTTTTTT

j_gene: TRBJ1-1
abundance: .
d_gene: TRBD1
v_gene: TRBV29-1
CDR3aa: CSGQTGLGTEAFF
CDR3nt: TGCAGCGGGCAGACAGGGCTGGGCACTGAAGCTTTCTTT

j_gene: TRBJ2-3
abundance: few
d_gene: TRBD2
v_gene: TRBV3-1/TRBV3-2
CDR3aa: CASTTLAGGLDTQYF
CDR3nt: TGTGCCAGCACCACACTAGCGGGGGGATTAGATACGCAGTATTTT

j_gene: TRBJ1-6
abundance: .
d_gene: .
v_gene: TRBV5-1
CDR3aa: CASSLEGTGQSSYNSPLHF
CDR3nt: TGCGCCAGCAGCTTGGAAGGCACAGGGCAGAGCTCCTATAATTCACCCCTCCACTTT